The rows below give T cell receptor beta chains drawn from one sample of a study of Ad26.COV2.S vaccination and SARS-CoV-2 variants. Libraries were prepared by immunoSEQ multiplex PCR; TCRdb keeps only in-frame clonotypes and omits some of them. The sample holds about 350,000 clones, 85% seen once. The sample in question was peripheral blood, obtained in a trial of Ad26.COV2.S vaccine versus placebo. Receptors originate from a person between 18 and 65 years old who received the Ad26.COV2.S COVID-19 vaccine or a placebo. The CDR3 runs from the conserved cysteine through the conserved F or W. A D gene is named only where the DNA matches it firmly. Expanded clones get a size class; other rows say once, few or many, or leave the size out.

clone_size,j_call,v_call,d_call,cdr3_nt,cdr3_aa
-,TRBJ1-6,TRBV24-1,-,TGTGCCACCAGTGATTCCGGGTATAATTCACCCCTCCACTTT,CATSDSGYNSPLHF
-,TRBJ2-1,TRBV4-3,TRBD2,TGCGCCAGCAGCCGAACACTAGCGGTTTACAATGAGCAGTTCTTC,CASSRTLAVYNEQFF
-,TRBJ2-3,TRBV20-1,-,TGCAGTGCTAGTGGGCAGGGCTCTAGCACAGATACGCAGTATTTT,CSASGQGSSTDTQYF
-,TRBJ2-3,TRBV7-2,-,TGTGCCAGCAGCTCAATTACGGGTAATACGCAGTATTTT,CASSSITGNTQYF
-,TRBJ1-5,TRBV7-9,-,TGTGCCAGCAGCCCTGGCGGGGCCCAGCCCCAGCATTTT,CASSPGGAQPQHF
-,TRBJ1-1,TRBV7-9,TRBD1,TGTGCCAGCAGCTTAGGGACCACAGGGGGCCGCACTGAAGCTTTCTTT,CASSLGTTGGRTEAFF
-,TRBJ1-4,TRBV19,TRBD1,TGTGCCAGTAAGCGACAGGGTGGAGAAAAACTGTTTTTT,CASKRQGGEKLFF
-,TRBJ2-7,TRBV4-1,TRBD1,TGCGCCAGCAGCCCGGGACAGTCCTACGAGCAGTACTTC,CASSPGQSYEQYF
few,TRBJ2-1,TRBV12-5,TRBD2,TGTGCTAGTGGTGCTTTGAAGCGGGAGCCCAATGAGCAGTTCTTC,CASGALKREPNEQFF
few,TRBJ2-3,TRBV12-5,TRBD2,TGTGCTACCCAGCGGGGGGGCGGAACAGATACGCAGTATTTT,CATQRGGGTDTQYF
-,TRBJ2-4,TRBV28,-,TGTGCCAGCAGTTTATCCGGGGCCCTAGCCAAAAACATTCAGTACTTC,CASSLSGALAKNIQYF
few,TRBJ2-3,TRBV7-2,-,TGTGCCAGCAGCTTATCAGTTACAGATACGCAGTATTTT,CASSLSVTDTQYF
-,TRBJ1-1,TRBV2,-,TGTGCCAGCAGTGTAAGTCCGACTCTAAACACTGAAGCTTTCTTT,CASSVSPTLNTEAFF
-,TRBJ2-7,TRBV30,TRBD1,TGTGCCTGGAGCAGGACAGGGATTTCCTACGAGCAGTACTTC,CAWSRTGISYEQYF
-,TRBJ2-1,TRBV10-2,-,TGCGCCAGCAGTGAGCCTCTATTCCGGGACATGTACTCCTACAATGAGCAGTTCTTC,CASSEPLFRDMYSYNEQFF
-,TRBJ2-7,TRBV2,TRBD1,TGTGCCAGCAGTGGGGACAGGGGAACCTACGAGCAGTACTTC,CASSGDRGTYEQYF
-,TRBJ2-7,TRBV3-1/TRBV3-2,TRBD2,TGTGCCAGCGCCCTAGCGGGAGGGGTAGTTTACGAGCAGTACTTC,CASALAGGVVYEQYF
-,TRBJ1-1,TRBV18,-,TGTGCCAGCTCACCCACAGCAAACACTGAAGCTTTCTTT,CASSPTANTEAFF
once,TRBJ1-2,TRBV28,TRBD1,TGTGCCAGCAAAAGGACAGGGGGCGGGAACTATGGCTACACCTTC,CASKRTGGGNYGYTF
once,TRBJ2-2,TRBV19,-,TGTGCCAGTAGTATATGGAACCTTCGGGTCGGGGAGCTGTTTTTT,CASSIWNLRVGELFF
-,TRBJ2-7,TRBV19,-,TGTGCCGGATTAGGGAGAGCGTACGAGCAGTACTTC,CAGLGRAYEQYF
-,TRBJ2-5,TRBV3-1/TRBV3-2,-,TGTGCCAGCAGCCAACCGGGCCCCACCTCGGAGACCCAGTACTTC,CASSQPGPTSETQYF
-,TRBJ1-4,TRBV10-3,TRBD1,TGTGCCATCAGTGAAGGACAGGGAGGGATTAATGAAAAACTGTTTTTT,CAISEGQGGINEKLFF
-,TRBJ1-4,TRBV19,TRBD1,TGTGCCAGTAGGGGCGGCAGGGGGCCTGAAAAACTGTTTTTT,CASRGGRGPEKLFF
-,TRBJ1-6,TRBV27,-,TGTGCCAGCAGTTTATCAGGGGTGGCTTATAATTCACCCCTCCACTTT,CASSLSGVAYNSPLHF
-,TRBJ2-3,TRBV4-3,-,TGCGCCAGCAGCCAAACCGGGTCCCTCACAGATACGCAGTATTTT,CASSQTGSLTDTQYF
once,TRBJ1-1,TRBV4-3,-,TGCGCCAGCAGCCAAGATTTCAGAGGCCGGAACACTGAAGCTTTCTTT,CASSQDFRGRNTEAFF
once,TRBJ1-5,TRBV5-3,TRBD1,TGTGCCAGAAGCTTCAAGGGGGCCCAACAGCCCCAGCATTTT,CARSFKGAQQPQHF
-,TRBJ2-7,TRBV6-6,-,TGTGCCAGCAGTTACGTGCGGTCAAAACAATACGAGCAGTACTTC,CASSYVRSKQYEQYF
-,TRBJ1-6,TRBV2,-,TGTGCCAGCCCCGGTCTCAGGGGCAATTCACCCCTCCACTTT,CASPGLRGNSPLHF
few,TRBJ1-6,TRBV7-6,-,TGTGCCAGCAGCCCAGGGGCAGTCTATAATTCACCCCTCCACTTT,CASSPGAVYNSPLHF
-,TRBJ2-1,TRBV5-8,-,TGTGCCAGCAGCTTTTCGGGGGCTGATGAGCAGTTCTTC,CASSFSGADEQFF
-,TRBJ2-7,TRBV9,-,TGTGCCAGCAGCGAGGACACTTACTCCTACGAGCAGTACTTC,CASSEDTYSYEQYF
once,TRBJ2-1,TRBV5-1,-,TGCGCCAGCAGCCCCGGACATGAGCAGTTCTTC,CASSPGHEQFF
-,TRBJ2-5,TRBV6-6,-,TGTGCCAGCAGGACCGAGGGGGGACAAGAGACCCAGTACTTC,CASRTEGGQETQYF
once,TRBJ2-7,TRBV5-1,-,TGCGCCAGCAGCTTGGCGGGACGAGGCTCGGGAGAGCAGTACTTC,CASSLAGRGSGEQYF
-,TRBJ2-7,TRBV4-1,-,TGCGCCAGCAGCCAAGCTGGTCCCTCCTACGAGCAGTACTTC,CASSQAGPSYEQYF
-,TRBJ1-1,TRBV27,-,TGTGCCAGCAGTTTAAGGGGACCGGGTGAAGCTTTCTTT,CASSLRGPGEAFF
-,TRBJ2-7,TRBV11-2,TRBD1,TGTGCCAGCAGTTCCTCTGGGACAGGACACTACGAGCAGTACTTC,CASSSSGTGHYEQYF
-,TRBJ2-2,TRBV9,-,TGTGCCAGCAGCGTTTTCGGACCGAACACCGGGGAGCTGTTTTTT,CASSVFGPNTGELFF
once,TRBJ2-1,TRBV5-1,TRBD2,TGCGCCAGCAGCTTGGCGCAGCGGGGCCGCTACAATGAGCAGTTCTTC,CASSLAQRGRYNEQFF
-,TRBJ1-4,TRBV7-9,-,TGTGCCAGCAGCCGATCACAGAACTTGGGTGAAAAACTGTTTTTT,CASSRSQNLGEKLFF
-,TRBJ1-2,TRBV18,-,TGTGCCAGCTCACCAGGGGAATACCTTGGCTACACCTTC,CASSPGEYLGYTF
-,TRBJ2-5,TRBV6-2/TRBV6-3,-,TGTGCCAGCAGTTACTCGTATAGCGAGACCCAGTACTTC,CASSYSYSETQYF
-,TRBJ2-7,TRBV4-3,TRBD1,TGCGCCAGCAGCCCATCTCCCAACGGACAGGTACCCTACGAGCAGTACTTC,CASSPSPNGQVPYEQYF
-,TRBJ2-7,TRBV18,-,TGTGCCAGCTCACCAGGCATCTACGAGCAGTACTTC,CASSPGIYEQYF
-,TRBJ1-2,TRBV7-2,-,TGTGCCAGCAGCTTAGGGCGGGAGCACAACTATGGCTACACCTTC,CASSLGREHNYGYTF
-,TRBJ2-7,TRBV21-1,-,TGTGCCATGCGGGCAGACGAGCAGTACTTC,CAMRADEQYF